The clone carrying this T cell receptor (beta chain) showed up many times. The data were obtained in a study of early T cells in non-severe SARS-CoV-2 infection. The CDR3 covers 16 residues. V shed 5 bases and J shed 1 base, with 17 bases lying between them. Germline V gene lookup returns CDR1 SGHTA and CDR2 FQGTGA. Each CDR3 protein gets one entry after TCRdb re-called the 5' RACE reads with MiXCR. The repertoire holds 100,000 to 120,000 distinct CDR3 sequences, over 10% seen once, with around 4.1% in the top ten. Material: whole blood, obtained at baseline. The TCR comes from an adult who was a healthcare worker with PCR-confirmed SARS-CoV-2 infection or an uninfected control (not recorded which). The chain links TRBV7-3 to TRBJ1-1, with D possibly TRBD1 on 5 matching bases. The CDR3 bases are TGTGCCAGCAGCCTGGACGGGGGGTCCCCGAACACTGAAGCTTTCTTT. Its translation: CASSLDGGSPNTEAFF.